The entry below gives a single TCR beta chain sequence along with its context. The antigen is unknown. This entry belongs to a study of shared clonotypes between healthy human individuals. The study's findings and limits: How much donors shared clonotypes was expected to be affected by sequencing depth.

Methods used by the authors: Junction-only sequences produced by ImmunoSEQ had no quality scores, so filtering differed. Assay used: immunoSEQ multiplex PCR; TCRdb lists only in-frame clones, some missing. From that table come the V and J calls and clone size; the DNA was used to work out D and trimming. The sample lists roughly 1.5 million clones, 98% occurring once. Input material: naive CD4+ T cells sorted from blood. Stated subset: CD45RA+ positively selected. This clonotype was obtained from a man aged 30 to 39 in good health.

CDR3 DNA: TGTGCCAGCAGCCCACGGGACACCCTACTGACGGATACGCAGTATTTT. This sequence encodes CASSPRDTLLTDTQYF. V usage is TRBV7-9 and J usage is TRBJ2-3; a possible D gene is TRBD1 (6 bases). Germline V CDR1 and CDR2: SEHNR, FQNEAQ (reference sequence). The CDR3 loop spans 16 amino acids. The V and J ends lost 5 bases and 6 bases respectively, with 21 bases between them.